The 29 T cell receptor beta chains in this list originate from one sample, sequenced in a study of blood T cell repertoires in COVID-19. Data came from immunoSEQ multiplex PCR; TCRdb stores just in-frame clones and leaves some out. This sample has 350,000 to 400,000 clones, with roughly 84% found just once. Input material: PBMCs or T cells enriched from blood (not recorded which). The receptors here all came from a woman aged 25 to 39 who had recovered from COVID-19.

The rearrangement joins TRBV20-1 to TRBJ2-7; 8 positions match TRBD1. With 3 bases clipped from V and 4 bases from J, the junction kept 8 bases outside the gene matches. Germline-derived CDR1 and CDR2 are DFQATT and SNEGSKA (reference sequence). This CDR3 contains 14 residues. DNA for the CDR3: TGCAGTGCTAGTAGACAGGGGTTAAGGTACGAGCAGTACTTC. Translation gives CSASRQGLRYEQYF.

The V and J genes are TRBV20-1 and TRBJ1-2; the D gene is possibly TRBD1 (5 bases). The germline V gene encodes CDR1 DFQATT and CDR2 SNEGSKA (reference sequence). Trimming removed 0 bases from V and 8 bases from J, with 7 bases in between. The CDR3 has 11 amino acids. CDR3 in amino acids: CSARDRVGYTF. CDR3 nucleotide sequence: TGCAGTGCTAGAGACAGGGTCGGCTACACCTTC.

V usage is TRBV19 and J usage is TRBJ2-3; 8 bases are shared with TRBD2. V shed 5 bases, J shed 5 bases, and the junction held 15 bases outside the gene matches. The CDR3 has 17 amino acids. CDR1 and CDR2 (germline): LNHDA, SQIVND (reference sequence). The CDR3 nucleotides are TGTGCCAGTAGTCCCCGGACCGCGGGAGGAGGCGGAGATACGCAGTATTTT. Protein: CASSPRTAGGGGDTQYF.

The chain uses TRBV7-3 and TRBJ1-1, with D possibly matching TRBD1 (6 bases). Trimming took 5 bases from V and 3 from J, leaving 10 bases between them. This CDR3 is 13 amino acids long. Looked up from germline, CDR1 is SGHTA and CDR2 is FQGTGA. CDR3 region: CASSTQGDTEAFF. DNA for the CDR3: TGTGCCAGCAGCACACAGGGTGACACTGAAGCTTTCTTT. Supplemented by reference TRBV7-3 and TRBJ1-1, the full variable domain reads GAGVSQTPSNKVTEKGKYVELRCDPISGHTALYWYRQSLGQGPEFLIYFQGTGAADDSGLPNDRFFAVRPEGSVSTLKIQRTERGDSAVYLCASSTQGDTEAFFGQGTRLTVV.

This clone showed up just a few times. For the CDR3, the DNA is TGTGCCACCAGCAGAGATCCCCAGGTGGAGGGCGAGCAGTACTTC. Amino acids: CATSRDPQVEGEQYF. This chain uses TRBV15 with TRBJ2-7, with a possible D match to TRBD2 (6 bases). Germline CDR1 is LNHNV and CDR2 is YYDKDF (reference sequence). V lost 0 bases, J lost 6 bases, and 15 bases lay in between. The CDR3 contains 15 residues.

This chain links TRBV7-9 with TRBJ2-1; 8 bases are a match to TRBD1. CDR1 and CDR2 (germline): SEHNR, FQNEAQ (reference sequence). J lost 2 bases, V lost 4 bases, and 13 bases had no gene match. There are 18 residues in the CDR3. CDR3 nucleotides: TGTGCCAGCAGCTCCAACAACCCCGGGACAGGCCCCTACAATGAGCAGTTCTTC. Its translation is CASSSNNPGTGPYNEQFF.

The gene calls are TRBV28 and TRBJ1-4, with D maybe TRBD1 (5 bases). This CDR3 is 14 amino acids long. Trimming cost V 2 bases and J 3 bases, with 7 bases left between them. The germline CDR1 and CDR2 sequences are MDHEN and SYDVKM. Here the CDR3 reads CASSLGGANEKLFF. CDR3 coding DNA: TGTGCCAGCAGTTTAGGGGGGGCTAATGAAAAACTGTTTTTT.

The CDR3 nucleotides read TGTGCCAGCTCCCTGGCCCACCCTGCAACTAATGAAAAACTGTTTTTT. It specifies CASSLAHPATNEKLFF. This rearrangement joins TRBV7-9 to TRBJ1-4; no definite D call. Germline V gene lookup returns CDR1 SEHNR and CDR2 FQNEAQ (reference sequence). Between the trimmed V and J ends, which lost 8 bases and 0 bases, there was a span of 16 bases. CDR3 length: 16 residues.

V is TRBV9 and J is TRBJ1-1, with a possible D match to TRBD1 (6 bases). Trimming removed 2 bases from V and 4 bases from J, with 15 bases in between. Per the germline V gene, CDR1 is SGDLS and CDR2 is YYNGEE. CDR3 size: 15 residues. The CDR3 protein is CASSVQTGGVTEAFF. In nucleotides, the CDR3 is TGTGCCAGCAGCGTCCAGACAGGTGGGGTCACTGAAGCTTTCTTT.

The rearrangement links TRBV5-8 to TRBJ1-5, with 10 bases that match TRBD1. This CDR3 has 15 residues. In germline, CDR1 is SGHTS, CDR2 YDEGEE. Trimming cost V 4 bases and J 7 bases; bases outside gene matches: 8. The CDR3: CASSPRDRGYQPQHF. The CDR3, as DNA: TGTGCCAGCAGCCCCCGGGACAGGGGATACCAGCCCCAGCATTTT. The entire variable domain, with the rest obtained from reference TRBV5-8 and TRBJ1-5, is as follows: EAGVTQSPTHLIKTRGQQATLRCSPISGHTSVYWYQQALGLGLQFLLWYDEGEERNRGNFPPRFSGRQFPNYSSELNVNALELEDSALYLCASSPRDRGYQPQHFGDGTRLSIL.

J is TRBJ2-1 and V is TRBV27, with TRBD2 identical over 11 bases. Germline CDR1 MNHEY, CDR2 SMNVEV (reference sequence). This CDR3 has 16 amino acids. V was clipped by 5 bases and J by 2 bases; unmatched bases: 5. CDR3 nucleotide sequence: TGTGCCAGCAGTACCCCGACTAGCGGGACCTACAATGAGCAGTTCTTC. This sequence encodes CASSTPTSGTYNEQFF.

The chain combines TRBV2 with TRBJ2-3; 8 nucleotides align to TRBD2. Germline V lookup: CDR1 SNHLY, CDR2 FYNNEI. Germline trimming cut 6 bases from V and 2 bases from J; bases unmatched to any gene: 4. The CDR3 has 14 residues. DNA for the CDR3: TGTGCCAGCAGAGGGCGGGGGGTCACAGATACGCAGTATTTT. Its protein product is CASRGRGVTDTQYF.

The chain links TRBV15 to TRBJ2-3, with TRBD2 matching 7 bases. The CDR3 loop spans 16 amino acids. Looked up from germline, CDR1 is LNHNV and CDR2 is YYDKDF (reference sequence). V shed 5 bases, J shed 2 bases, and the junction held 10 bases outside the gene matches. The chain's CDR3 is CATSGPDGGVTDTQYF. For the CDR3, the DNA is TGTGCCACCAGCGGCCCGGATGGGGGGGTCACAGATACGCAGTATTTT.

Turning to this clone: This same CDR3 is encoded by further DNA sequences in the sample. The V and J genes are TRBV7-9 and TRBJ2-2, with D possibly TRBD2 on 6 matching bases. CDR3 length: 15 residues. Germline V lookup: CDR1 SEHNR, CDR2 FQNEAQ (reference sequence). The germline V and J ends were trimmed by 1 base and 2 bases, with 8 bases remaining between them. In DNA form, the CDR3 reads TGTGCCAGCAGCTTAGTAGCGGTCAACACCGGGGAGCTGTTTTTT. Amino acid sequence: CASSLVAVNTGELFF.

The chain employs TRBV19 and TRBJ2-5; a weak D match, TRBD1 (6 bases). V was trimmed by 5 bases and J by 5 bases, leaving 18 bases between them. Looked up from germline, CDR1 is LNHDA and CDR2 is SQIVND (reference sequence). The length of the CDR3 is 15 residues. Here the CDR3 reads CASSLQGSLRETQYF. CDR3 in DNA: TGTGCCAGTAGTCTACAGGGTTCCCTCCGGGAGACCCAGTACTTC.

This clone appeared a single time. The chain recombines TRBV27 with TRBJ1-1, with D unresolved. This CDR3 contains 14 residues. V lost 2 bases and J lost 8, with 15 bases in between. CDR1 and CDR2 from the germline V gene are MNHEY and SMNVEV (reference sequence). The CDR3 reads CASSLGGGTAEAFF. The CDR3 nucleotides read TGTGCCAGCAGTTTAGGCGGTGGAACTGCGGAAGCTTTCTTT.

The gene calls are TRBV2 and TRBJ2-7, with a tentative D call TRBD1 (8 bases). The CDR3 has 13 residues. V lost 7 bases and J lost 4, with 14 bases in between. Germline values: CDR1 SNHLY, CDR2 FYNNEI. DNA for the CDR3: TGTGCCAGCACCGAACAGGGGGGGTACGAGCAGTACTTC. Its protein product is CASTEQGGYEQYF.

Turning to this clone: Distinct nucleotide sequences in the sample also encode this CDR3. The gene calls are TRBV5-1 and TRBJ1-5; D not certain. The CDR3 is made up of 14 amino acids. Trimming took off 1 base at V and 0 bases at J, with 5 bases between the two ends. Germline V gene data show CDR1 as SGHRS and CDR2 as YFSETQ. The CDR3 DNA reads TGCGCCAGCAGCTTGACGGGTAGCAATCAGCCCCAGCATTTT. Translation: CASSLTGSNQPQHF.

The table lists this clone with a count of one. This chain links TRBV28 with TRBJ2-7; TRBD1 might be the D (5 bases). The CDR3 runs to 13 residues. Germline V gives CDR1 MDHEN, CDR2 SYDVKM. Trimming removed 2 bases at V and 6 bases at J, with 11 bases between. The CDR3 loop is CASSLPGNREQYF. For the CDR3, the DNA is TGTGCCAGCAGTTTACCAGGGAATCGCGAGCAGTACTTC.

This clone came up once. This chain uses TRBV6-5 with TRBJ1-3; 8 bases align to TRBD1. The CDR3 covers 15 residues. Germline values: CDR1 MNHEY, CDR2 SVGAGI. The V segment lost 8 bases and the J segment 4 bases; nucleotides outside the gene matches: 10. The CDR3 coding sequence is TGTGCCAGCCAGGGGGGCAGGGGGCGAGGAAACACCATATATTTT. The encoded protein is CASQGGRGRGNTIYF.

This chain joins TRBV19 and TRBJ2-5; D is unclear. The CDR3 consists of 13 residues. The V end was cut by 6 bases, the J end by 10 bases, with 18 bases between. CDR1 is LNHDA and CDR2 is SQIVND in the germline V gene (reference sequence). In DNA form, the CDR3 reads TGTGCCAGTAGCCCCGCGAGCGTCGGCGGCCAGTACTTC. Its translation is CASSPASVGGQYF.

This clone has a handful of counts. CDR3 DNA sequence: TGCGCCAGCAGCTCCGACGGACAGGGGAATTCACCCCTCCACTTT. Protein sequence: CASSSDGQGNSPLHF. The chain links TRBV5-1 to TRBJ1-6; 9 nucleotides align to TRBD1. This CDR3 has 15 amino acids. Trimming cost V 3 bases and J 7 bases; bases outside gene matches: 5. Germline lookup yields CDR1 SGHRS and CDR2 YFSETQ.

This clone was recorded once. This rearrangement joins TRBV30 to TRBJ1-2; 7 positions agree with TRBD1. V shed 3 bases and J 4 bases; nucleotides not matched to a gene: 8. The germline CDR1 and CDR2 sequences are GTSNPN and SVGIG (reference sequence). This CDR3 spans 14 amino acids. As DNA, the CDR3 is TGTGCCTGGAGACGGGACAGCGGCTTCTATGGCTACACCTTC. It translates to CAWRRDSGFYGYTF.

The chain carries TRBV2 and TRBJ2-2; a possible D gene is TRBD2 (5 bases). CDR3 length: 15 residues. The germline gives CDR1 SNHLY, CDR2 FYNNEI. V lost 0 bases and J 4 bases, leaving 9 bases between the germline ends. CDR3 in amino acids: CASSEARRGTGELFF. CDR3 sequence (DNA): TGTGCCAGCAGTGAAGCACGACGGGGCACCGGGGAGCTGTTTTTT.

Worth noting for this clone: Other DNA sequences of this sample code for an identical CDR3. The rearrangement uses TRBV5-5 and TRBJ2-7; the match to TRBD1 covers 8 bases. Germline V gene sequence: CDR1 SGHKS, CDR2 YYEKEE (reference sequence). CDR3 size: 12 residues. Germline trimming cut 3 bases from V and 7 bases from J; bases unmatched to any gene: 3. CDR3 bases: TGTGCCAGCAGCTGGACAGGGAGTGAGCAGTACTTC. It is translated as CASSWTGSEQYF.

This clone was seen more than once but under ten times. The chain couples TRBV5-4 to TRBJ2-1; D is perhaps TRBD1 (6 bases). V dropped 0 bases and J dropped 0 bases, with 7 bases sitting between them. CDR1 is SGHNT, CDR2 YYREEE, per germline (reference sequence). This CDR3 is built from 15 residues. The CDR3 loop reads CASSLVTGSYNEQFF. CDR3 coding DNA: TGTGCCAGCAGCTTGGTGACAGGCTCCTACAATGAGCAGTTCTTC.

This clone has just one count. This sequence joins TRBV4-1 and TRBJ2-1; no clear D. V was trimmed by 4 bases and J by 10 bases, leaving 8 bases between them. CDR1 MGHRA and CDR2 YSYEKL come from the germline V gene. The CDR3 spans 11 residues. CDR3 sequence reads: CASSRATEQFF. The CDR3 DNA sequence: TGCGCCAGCAGCCGGGCTACCGAGCAGTTCTTC.

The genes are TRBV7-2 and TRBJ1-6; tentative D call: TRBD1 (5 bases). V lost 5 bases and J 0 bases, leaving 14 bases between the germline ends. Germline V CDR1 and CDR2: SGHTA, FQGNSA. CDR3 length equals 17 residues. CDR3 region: CASSGGGASSYNSPLHF. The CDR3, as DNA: TGTGCCAGCAGCGGAGGAGGGGCCAGCTCCTATAATTCACCCCTCCACTTT. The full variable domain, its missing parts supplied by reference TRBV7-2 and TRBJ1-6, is GAGVSQSPSNKVTEKGKDVELRCDPISGHTALYWYRQSLGQGLEFLIYFQGNSAPDKSGLPSDRFSAERTGGSVSTLTIQRTQQEDSAVYLCASSGGGASSYNSPLHFGNGTRLTVT.

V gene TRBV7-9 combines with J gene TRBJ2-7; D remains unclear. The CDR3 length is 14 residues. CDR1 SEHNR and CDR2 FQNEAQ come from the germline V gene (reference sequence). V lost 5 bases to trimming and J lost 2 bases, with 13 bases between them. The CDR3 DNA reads TGTGCCAGCAGCACTGGGCACCTAACCTACGAGCAGTACTTC. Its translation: CASSTGHLTYEQYF. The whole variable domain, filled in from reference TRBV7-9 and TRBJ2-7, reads DTGVSQNPRHKITKRGQNVTFRCDPISEHNRLYWYRQTLGQGPEFLTYFQNEAQLEKSRLLSDRFSAERPKGSFSTLEIQRTEQGDSAMYLCASSTGHLTYEQYFGPGTRLTVT.